Listed here are 17 T cell receptor beta chains from one sample, sequenced in a study of cytomegalovirus exposure and HLA in healthy donors. PCR was performed using 60 Vbeta and 13 Jbeta primers. Clones were read by immunoSEQ multiplex PCR, and TCRdb kept only the in-frame ones, dropping some. The table has 200,000 or so clones, about 85% seen once. Source material: PBMCs. These receptors came from a human donor in good health.

The chain is built from TRBV4-1 and TRBJ2-1; TRBD2 matches at 14 bases. This CDR3 is built from 15 residues. CDR1 and CDR2 from the germline V gene are MGHRA and YSYEKL. After removal of 2 bases from V and 9 bases from J, the junction contained 3 bases not matched to a gene. As DNA, the CDR3 is TGCGCCAGCAGCCAACCGACTAGCGGGAGGGTTGAGCAGTTCTTC. This sequence encodes CASSQPTSGRVEQFF.

In its sample, this clone was seen once. The rearrangement joins TRBV5-1 to TRBJ2-2; D is unclear. The germline V and J ends were trimmed by 0 bases and 1 base, with 10 bases remaining between them. Germline lookup yields CDR1 SGHRS and CDR2 YFSETQ. CDR3 size: 16 residues. The CDR3 loop is CASSLGPQENTGELFF. In DNA, the CDR3 is TGCGCCAGCAGCTTGGGTCCCCAGGAGAACACCGGGGAGCTGTTTTTT.

The rearrangement uses TRBV4-2 and TRBJ2-1, with a tentative D call TRBD2 (6 bases). Germline values: CDR1 LGHNA, CDR2 YNFKEQ. This CDR3 is built from 15 residues. The V gene lost 6 bases and the J gene lost 0 bases, with 12 bases spanning the gap. CDR3 nucleotide sequence: TGTGCCAGCAGACGGGACTCGAGCTCCTACAATGAGCAGTTCTTC. Protein sequence: CASRRDSSSYNEQFF.

In this sample, this clone turned up a few times. This chain uses TRBV25-1 with TRBJ2-1; TRBD1 aligns across 10 bases. CDR1 MGHDK and CDR2 SYGVNS come from the germline V gene. The CDR3 spans 16 residues. After removal of 4 bases from V and 7 bases from J, the junction contained 10 bases not matched to a gene. CDR3: CASSGSPGQGPNEQFF. CDR3 DNA sequence: TGTGCCAGCAGTGGCTCCCCGGGACAGGGGCCGAATGAGCAGTTCTTC.

The chain is built from TRBV4-1 and TRBJ2-7; TRBD1 matches 9 bases. Looked up from germline, CDR1 is MGHRA and CDR2 is YSYEKL. V dropped 1 base and J dropped 5; count of bases not matched to a gene: 9. This CDR3 contains 16 residues. CDR3 coding DNA: TGCGCCAGCAGCCAAGGCCGGGACAGGGCGAGGGACGAGCAGTACTTC. As protein: CASSQGRDRARDEQYF.

This clone was counted a single time. The chain combines TRBV29-1 with TRBJ2-7, with D tentatively TRBD1 (6 bases). Deletions cut 6 bases from V and 0 bases from J, with 21 bases between. The germline CDR1 and CDR2 sequences are SQVTM and ANQGSEA. This CDR3 is 16 amino acids long. DNA for the CDR3: TGCAGCGTCCGGGACACCCTAAGCTGGGGCTCCTACGAGCAGTACTTC. Its protein product is CSVRDTLSWGSYEQYF.

The genes are TRBV9 and TRBJ1-6; possible D gene TRBD1, 5 bases. Trimming took 3 bases from V and 6 from J, leaving 10 bases between them. Germline values: CDR1 SGDLS, CDR2 YYNGEE. The CDR3 consists of 14 residues. Here the CDR3 reads CASSADSPNSPLHF. CDR3 DNA sequence: TGTGCCAGCAGCGCCGACAGCCCTAATTCACCCCTCCACTTT.

The genes are TRBV4-1 and TRBJ2-3; TRBD1 agrees at 7 bases. V gave up 4 bases and J gave up 1 base; unmatched junction bases: 11. The CDR3 runs 17 residues. From germline, CDR1 is MGHRA and CDR2 YSYEKL. The CDR3: CASSRTYRGAGTDTQYF. Here the CDR3 DNA reads TGCGCCAGCAGCCGAACTTACAGGGGCGCAGGCACAGATACGCAGTATTTT.

The V call is TRBV28, the J call TRBJ1-1; weak D call: TRBD1 (6 bases). V shed 5 bases and J shed 5 bases, with 9 bases lying between them. This CDR3 is built from 12 residues. Germline CDR1 and CDR2: MDHEN and SYDVKM. This CDR3 is CASSRTGTEAFF. The CDR3 DNA follows: TGTGCCAGCAGTCGAACAGGGACTGAAGCTTTCTTT.

The chain carries TRBV7-3 and TRBJ2-3, with 10 bases lining up with TRBD2. The junction had 7 bases not matched to a gene; V was cut back by 4 bases and J by 6 bases. The V gene's germline CDR1 is SGHTA and CDR2 FQGTGA. This CDR3 comprises 15 residues. CDR3 in amino acids: CASSSSGSTIDTQYF. In DNA form, the CDR3 reads TGTGCCAGCAGCTCTAGCGGGAGTACGATTGATACGCAGTATTTT.

The chain carries TRBV28 and TRBJ2-5; D perhaps matches TRBD1 (5 bases). This CDR3 spans 14 amino acids. Germline V lookup: CDR1 MDHEN, CDR2 SYDVKM. The V and J ends lost 9 bases and 4 bases respectively, with 18 bases between them. This CDR3 reads CASSLGPARETQYF. DNA for the CDR3: TGTGCCAGTAGCTTGGGGCCCGCCCGAGAGACCCAGTACTTC.

This chain connects TRBV6-4 to TRBJ2-1, with D hard to call. This CDR3 is 12 amino acids long. Germline loops: CDR1 MRHNA, CDR2 SNTAGT. V was clipped by 2 bases and J by 7 bases, with 6 bases between them. The CDR3 reads CASSDNTNEQFF. In nucleotides, the CDR3 is TGTGCCAGCAGTGACAACACGAATGAGCAGTTCTTC.

This rearrangement joins TRBV28 to TRBJ1-3, with D possibly matching TRBD1 (5 bases). The V and J ends lost 5 bases and 8 bases respectively, with 10 bases between them. Germline CDR1 MDHEN, CDR2 SYDVKM. The CDR3 totals 12 residues. CDR3 sequence reads: CASSRQSHTIYF. DNA of the CDR3: TGTGCCAGCAGTCGACAGTCACACACCATATATTTT.

V usage is TRBV6-1 and J usage is TRBJ2-1; D remains ambiguous. The V gene's germline CDR1 is MNHNS and CDR2 SASEGT. This CDR3 is built from 13 residues. The V gene lost 8 bases and the J gene lost 6 bases, with 14 bases spanning the gap. The CDR3 DNA reads as TGTGCCAGCCTGTTGCGGCTGGGCAATGAGCAGTTCTTC. Translating gives CASLLRLGNEQFF.

Turning to this clone: At the DNA level, this CDR3 is encoded by other sequences in the same sample as well. This chain joins TRBV5-1 and TRBJ2-7; tentative D call: TRBD2 (5 bases). The V end lost 4 bases, the J end lost 6 bases, and 20 bases lay between the germline ends. This CDR3 has 15 residues. Germline V CDR1 and CDR2: SGHRS, YFSETQ. The CDR3 spells CASSNGLAGSGEQYF. The DNA for the CDR3 is TGCGCCAGCAGCAACGGGCTAGCAGGATCCGGCGAGCAGTACTTC. The variable domain in full, with the rest retrieved from reference TRBV5-1 and TRBJ2-7, is KAGVTQTPRYLIKTRGQQVTLSCSPISGHRSVSWYQQTPGQGLQFLFEYFSETQRNKGNFPGRFSGRQFSNSRSEMNVSTLELGDSALYLCASSNGLAGSGEQYFGPGTRLTVT.

J is TRBJ1-1 and V is TRBV19; possible D gene TRBD1, 6 bases. Trimming took off 3 bases at V and 6 bases at J, with 17 bases between the two ends. The CDR3 is 15 residues long. Per germline, CDR1 LNHDA and CDR2 SQIVND (reference sequence). The CDR3 DNA reads TGTGCCAGTAGTATTCATCGAGGGGGAGTGTCTGAAGCTTTCTTT. Translated, it gives CASSIHRGGVSEAFF. The complete variable domain, with remaining parts taken from reference TRBV19 and TRBJ1-1, reads DGGITQSPKYLFRKEGQNVTLSCEQNLNHDAMYWYRQDPGQGLRLIYYSQIVNDFQKGDIAEGYSVSREKKESFPLTVTSAQKNPTAFYLCASSIHRGGVSEAFFGQGTRLTVV.

The chain is built from TRBV25-1 and TRBJ2-1; TRBD2 matches at 10 bases. Germline-derived CDR1 and CDR2 are MGHDK and SYGVNS. V lost 1 base and J lost 10; bases outside the gene matches: 13. The CDR3 runs to 17 residues. In DNA, the CDR3 is TGTGCCAGCAGTGAATCACCGGGCGGCCTACTAGCGGGAGAGCAGTTCTTC. Amino acid sequence: CASSESPGGLLAGEQFF.